This T cell receptor (beta chain) was identified in a study of T cell responses to AZD1222 COVID-19 vaccine. Assay used: immunoSEQ multiplex PCR; TCRdb lists only in-frame clones, some missing. The table lists 150,000 or so clones, roughly nine tenths of them singletons. General study points: Epitopes outside B.1.351 and B.1.1.7 mutated regions reportedly drew nearly half of spike TCRs. Spike regions recognized by vaccine-associated CD4 TCRs spanned the protein, led by 160-218 and 743-854. White British donors predominated, females outnumbered males, and clonal diversity was possibly underestimated. Spike-specific TCR breadth and depth were elevated following two AZD1222 doses.

Details on this clone: The antigen is unknown.

The CDR3 sequence is 14 residues long. Trimming removed 4 bases at V and 1 base at J, with 9 bases between. Germline V gene sequence: CDR1 SGHDT, CDR2 YYEEEE. V usage is TRBV5-6 and J usage is TRBJ2-1, with D unresolved. The TCR originated in an adult who received the AZD1222 COVID-19 vaccine. Material: peripheral blood, obtained 28 days after the second AZD1222 dose. The CDR3 DNA sequence: TGTGCCAGCAGCCCGGAGTTTTCCTACAATGAGCAGTTCTTC. This encodes CASSPEFSYNEQFF.